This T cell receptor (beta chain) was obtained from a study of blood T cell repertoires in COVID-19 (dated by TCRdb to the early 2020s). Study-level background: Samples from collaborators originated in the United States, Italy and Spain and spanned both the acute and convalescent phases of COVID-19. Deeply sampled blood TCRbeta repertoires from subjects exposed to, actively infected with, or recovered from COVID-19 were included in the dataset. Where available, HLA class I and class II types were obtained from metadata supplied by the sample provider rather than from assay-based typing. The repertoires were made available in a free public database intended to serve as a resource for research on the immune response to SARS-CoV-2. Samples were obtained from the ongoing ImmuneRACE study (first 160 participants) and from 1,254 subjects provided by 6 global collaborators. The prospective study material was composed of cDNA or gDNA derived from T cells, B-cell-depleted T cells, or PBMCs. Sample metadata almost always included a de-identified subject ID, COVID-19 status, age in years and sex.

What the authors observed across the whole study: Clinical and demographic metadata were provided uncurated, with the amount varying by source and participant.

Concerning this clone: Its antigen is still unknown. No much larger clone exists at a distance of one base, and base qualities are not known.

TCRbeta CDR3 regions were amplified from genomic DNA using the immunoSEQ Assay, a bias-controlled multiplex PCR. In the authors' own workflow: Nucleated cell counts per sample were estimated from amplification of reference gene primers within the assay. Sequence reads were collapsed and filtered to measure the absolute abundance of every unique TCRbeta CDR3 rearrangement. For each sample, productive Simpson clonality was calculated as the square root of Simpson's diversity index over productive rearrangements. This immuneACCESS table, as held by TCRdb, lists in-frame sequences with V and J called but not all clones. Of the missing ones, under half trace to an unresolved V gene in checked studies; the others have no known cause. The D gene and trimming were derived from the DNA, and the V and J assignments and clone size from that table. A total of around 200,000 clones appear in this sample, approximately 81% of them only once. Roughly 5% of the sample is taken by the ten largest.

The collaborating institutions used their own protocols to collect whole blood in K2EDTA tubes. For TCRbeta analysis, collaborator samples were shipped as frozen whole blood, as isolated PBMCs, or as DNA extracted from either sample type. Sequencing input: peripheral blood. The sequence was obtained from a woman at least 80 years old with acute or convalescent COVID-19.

The CDR3 protein: CASSVPRRAETQYF. In nucleotide form, the sequence is TGTGCCAGCAGCGTTCCCCGGCGGGCAGAGACCCAGTACTTC. This receptor chain uses TRBV5-4 and TRBJ2-5; TRBD2 is a possible D gene, resting on 5 matching bases. The V end loses 4 bases and the J end loses 4 bases, and a stretch of 14 bases separates them. The germline V gene (reference sequence) yields SGHNT for CDR1 and YYREEE for CDR2. From the cysteine up to the phenylalanine, the CDR3 has a length of 14 residues. Of the read, only the CDR3 DNA is kept; its 42 bases are in frame from base 1.